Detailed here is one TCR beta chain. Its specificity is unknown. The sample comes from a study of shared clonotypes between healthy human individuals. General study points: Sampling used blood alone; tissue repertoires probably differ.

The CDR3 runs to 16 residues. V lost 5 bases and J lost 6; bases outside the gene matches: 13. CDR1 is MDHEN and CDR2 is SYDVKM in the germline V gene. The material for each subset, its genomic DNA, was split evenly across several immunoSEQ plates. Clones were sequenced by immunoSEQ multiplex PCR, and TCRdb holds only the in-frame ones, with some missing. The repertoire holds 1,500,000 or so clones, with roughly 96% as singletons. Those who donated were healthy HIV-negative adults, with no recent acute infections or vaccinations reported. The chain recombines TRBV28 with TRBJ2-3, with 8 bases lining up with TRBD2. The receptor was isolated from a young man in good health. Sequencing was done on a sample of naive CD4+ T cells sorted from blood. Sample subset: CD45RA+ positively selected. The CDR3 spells CASSPPGRAPPDTQYF. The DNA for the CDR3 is TGTGCCAGCAGTCCGCCCGGGAGGGCGCCCCCGGATACGCAGTATTTT.